This record looks at one TCR beta chain sequence and its context. V shed 4 bases, J shed 0 bases, and the junction held 3 bases outside the gene matches. CDR3 length: 14 amino acids. Per germline, CDR1 GTSNPN and CDR2 SVGIG (reference sequence). The record originates from a study of blood T cell repertoires in COVID-19. The overall study: Samples taken during acute and convalescent COVID-19 were collected in the United States, Italy and Spain. Nucleic acid was either cDNA or gDNA, and it came from T cells, B-cell-depleted T cells, or PBMCs.

Sequencing was performed with immunoSEQ multiplex PCR; in TCRdb, only in-frame clones are kept and a portion is missing. The table shows around 76,000 clones, with around nine tenths occurring only once. The sequenced sample was peripheral blood. The chain couples TRBV30 to TRBJ2-1, with 7 nucleotides matching TRBD1. The receptor's source is a man aged 60-69 years with acute or convalescent COVID-19. The chain's CDR3 is CAWTAGGSYNEQFF. Written as DNA, the CDR3 is TGTGCCTGGACGGCAGGGGGCTCCTACAATGAGCAGTTCTTC.